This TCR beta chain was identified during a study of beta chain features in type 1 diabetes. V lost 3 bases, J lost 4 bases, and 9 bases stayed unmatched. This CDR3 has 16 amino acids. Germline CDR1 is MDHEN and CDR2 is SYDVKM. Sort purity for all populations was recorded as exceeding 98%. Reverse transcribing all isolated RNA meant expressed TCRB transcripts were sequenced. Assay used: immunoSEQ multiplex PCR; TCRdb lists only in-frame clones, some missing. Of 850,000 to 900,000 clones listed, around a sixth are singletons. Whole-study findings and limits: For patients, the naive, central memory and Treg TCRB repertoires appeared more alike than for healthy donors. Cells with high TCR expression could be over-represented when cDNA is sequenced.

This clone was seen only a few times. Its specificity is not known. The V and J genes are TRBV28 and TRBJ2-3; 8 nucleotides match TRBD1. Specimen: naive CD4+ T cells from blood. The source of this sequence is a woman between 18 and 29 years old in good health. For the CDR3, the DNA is TGTGCCAGCAGTTTCTTACAGGGGGGCCCATCAGATACGCAGTATTTT. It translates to CASSFLQGGPSDTQYF. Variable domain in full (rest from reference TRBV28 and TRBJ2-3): DVKVTQSSRYLVKRTGEKVFLECVQDMDHENMFWYRQDPGLGLRLIYFSYDVKMKEKGDIPEGYSVSREKKERFSLILESASTNQTSMYLCASSFLQGGPSDTQYFGPGTRLTVL.